The table lists the clone carrying this T cell receptor beta chain with a few counts. The authors ran a second PCR of about 6 to 12 cycles using a sample-barcoded 5' primer and a J-beta primer mix. TCRdb reanalysed the 5' RACE reads using MiXCR and keeps one entry per CDR3 protein. The table records about 970,000 distinct CDR3 sequences, just over 50% of them present only once. The sample originates from a study of blood T cells in healthy people across ages. What was sequenced was blood. The TCR comes from a woman aged 55-69 years in good health.

For the CDR3, the DNA is TGTGCCAGCAGTTTATTGGTGCCCGGGGGCTTTGAGACCCAGTACTTC. It encodes CASSLLVPGGFETQYF. The chain recombines TRBV27 with TRBJ2-5; D tentatively fits TRBD1 or TRBD2 (6 bases each). The germline V gene has CDR1 MNHEY and CDR2 SMNVEV (reference sequence). V was pared by 1 base and J by 5 bases, with 17 bases between. The CDR3 has 16 residues.